Following are 20 T cell receptor beta chains from one sample sequenced in a study of blood T cell repertoires in COVID-19. Clones were read by immunoSEQ multiplex PCR, and TCRdb kept only the in-frame ones, dropping some. This table holds approximately 53,000 clones, approximately 81% found once. Specimen: peripheral blood. The receptor set was obtained from a woman aged 80 or older with COVID-19, enrolled during active disease.

J is TRBJ2-1 and V is TRBV6-6; D is uncertain. This CDR3 spans 14 amino acids. The V and J ends lost 0 bases and 9 bases respectively, with 12 bases between them. Germline CDR1 reads MNHNY; CDR2 reads SVGAGI (reference sequence). CDR3 bases: TGTGCCAGCAGTTACTCAGCCAGTGGGCGTGAGCAGTTCTTC. It codes for CASSYSASGREQFF.

The V and J genes are TRBV7-9 and TRBJ2-7; possibly TRBD2 for D (6 bases). Germline V gene lookup returns CDR1 SEHNR and CDR2 FQNEAQ (reference sequence). This CDR3 region has 14 residues. V was clipped by 5 bases and J by 2 bases, with 13 bases between them. The CDR3 DNA follows: TGTGCCAGCAGCCACCGGGACTTACCCTACGAGCAGTACTTC. Translating it yields CASSHRDLPYEQYF.

This chain connects TRBV10-1 to TRBJ2-7, with D possibly TRBD1 on 6 matching bases. Germline lookup yields CDR1 WNHNN and CDR2 SYGVQD (reference sequence). This CDR3 contains 13 residues. The V end was cut by 4 bases, the J end by 5 bases, with 12 bases between. This CDR3 is CASSVSGAHEQYF. CDR3 DNA sequence: TGCGCCAGCAGTGTGTCAGGGGCGCACGAGCAGTACTTC.

This chain uses TRBV7-2 with TRBJ2-5, with TRBD1 matching over 7 bases. CDR3 length: 15 residues. J lost 5 bases, V lost 4 bases, and 10 bases had no gene match. Germline-derived CDR1 and CDR2 are SGHTA and FQGNSA. The CDR3 DNA sequence: TGTGCCAGCAGCTCCTTGGGGACAGTATCGGAGACCCAGTACTTC. This codes for CASSSLGTVSETQYF.

The chain is built from TRBV6-5 and TRBJ1-2; perhaps TRBD1 as D (5 bases). Germline CDR1 is MNHEY and CDR2 is SVGAGI. V lost 5 bases to trimming and J lost 4 bases, with 8 bases between them. The CDR3 length is 12 residues. In nucleotides, the CDR3 is TGTGCCAGCAGTACCGACAGCTATGGCTACACCTTC. This gives the protein CASSTDSYGYTF.

The chain couples TRBV7-6 to TRBJ2-5; 7 positions match TRBD1. Germline lookup yields CDR1 SGHVS and CDR2 FNYEAQ. The CDR3 sequence is 16 residues long. Trimming at V came to 0 bases and at J to 5 bases, leaving 9 bases not matched to a gene. The CDR3 reads CASSLAQGVLGETQYF. The DNA for the CDR3 is TGTGCCAGCAGCTTAGCGCAGGGGGTCCTAGGGGAGACCCAGTACTTC.

This clone is medium-sized by share. The chain has TRBV27 and TRBJ1-2, with TRBD1 identical over 8 bases. Per the germline V gene, CDR1 is MNHEY and CDR2 is SMNVEV (reference sequence). The CDR3 sequence is 16 residues long. Trimming at V came to 2 bases and at J to 4 bases, leaving 9 bases not matched to a gene. The DNA of the CDR3 is TGTGCCAGCAGTTTAGCAGGGGGCCATTTAGGCTATGGCTACACCTTC. It encodes CASSLAGGHLGYGYTF.

The chain recombines TRBV7-2 with TRBJ2-6; the match to TRBD1 covers 8 bases. Trimming took 6 bases from V and 3 from J; bases not matched to a gene: 7. Germline V lookup: CDR1 SGHTA, CDR2 FQGNSA. This CDR3 contains 16 residues. CDR3 DNA: TGTGCCAGCAGTAAACAGGGGGGAGGTGGGGCCAACGTCCTGACTTTC. Translated: CASSKQGGGGANVLTF.

This clone was recorded many times. The chain has TRBV4-1 and TRBJ2-7; 10 bases fit TRBD2. The CDR3 consists of 17 residues. The J segment lost 6 bases and the V segment lost 0 bases, leaving 11 bases of the junction unmatched. CDR1 is MGHRA and CDR2 is YSYEKL in the germline V gene. CDR3 sequence (DNA): TGCGCCAGCAGCCAAGAAGGGATTAGCGGGAGGATGCGCGAGCAGTACTTC. Translating gives CASSQEGISGRMREQYF.

The V gene is TRBV3-1 (or the pseudogene TRBV3-2), the J gene TRBJ2-5; D call uncertain. This CDR3 has 14 residues. From germline, CDR1 is LGHDT and CDR2 YNNKEL (reference sequence). The V end lost 0 bases, the J end lost 5 bases, and 10 bases lay between the germline ends. CDR3 DNA: TGTGCCAGCAGCCAAGATGTCAACTCGGAGACCCAGTACTTC. Translating gives CASSQDVNSETQYF.

The rearrangement links TRBV5-4 to TRBJ2-7; 7 bases agree with TRBD2. The CDR3 is 14 residues long. V dropped 3 bases and J dropped 7; count of bases not matched to a gene: 10. Germline V gene data show CDR1 as SGHNT and CDR2 as YYREEE (reference sequence). Here the CDR3 DNA reads TGTGCCAGCAGCTCCGGACTAGACGGGACTGAGCAGTACTTC. Encoded protein: CASSSGLDGTEQYF.

The CDR3 spells CASGPDNEQFF. As DNA, the CDR3 is TGTGCTAGTGGTCCGGACAATGAGCAGTTCTTC. The J gene is TRBJ2-1, the V gene TRBV12-5; no reliable D call. V was shortened by 5 bases and J by 5 bases, with 4 bases between the two germline ends. The CDR3 length is 11 residues. The germline V gene has CDR1 LGHNT and CDR2 FRNRAP.

The chain couples TRBV7-2 to TRBJ1-2; 9 nucleotides match TRBD1. The CDR3 has 15 amino acids. Germline CDR1 SGHTA, CDR2 FQGNSA. V dropped 5 bases and J dropped 4; count of bases not matched to a gene: 8. The CDR3 nucleotides read TGTGCCAGCAGCCGTCCCGGGACAGGGACCTATGGCTACACCTTC. Its protein product is CASSRPGTGTYGYTF. Supplemented by reference TRBV7-2 and TRBJ1-2, the full variable domain reads GAGVSQSPSNKVTEKGKDVELRCDPISGHTALYWYRQSLGQGLEFLIYFQGNSAPDKSGLPSDRFSAERTGGSVSTLTIQRTQQEDSAVYLCASSRPGTGTYGYTFGSGTRLTVV.

This clone was detected only a few times. The chain uses TRBV7-2 and TRBJ1-5; D perhaps matches TRBD1 (5 bases). From germline, CDR1 is SGHTA and CDR2 FQGNSA. The CDR3 extends over 16 amino acids. The ends were cut back, 1 base at V and 3 bases at J, with 13 bases in the middle. The CDR3 here is CASSLGGLTINQPQHF. The DNA for the CDR3 is TGTGCCAGCAGCTTAGGGGGCCTCACGATCAATCAGCCCCAGCATTTT.

The V call is TRBV7-9, the J call TRBJ2-7, with D unclear. Looked up from germline, CDR1 is SEHNR and CDR2 is FQNEAQ (reference sequence). Trimming removed 1 base from V and 0 bases from J, with 10 bases in between. CDR3 size: 15 residues. CDR3 nucleotides: TGTGCCAGCAGCTTAGGGCCACAGAGCTCCTACGAGCAGTACTTC. This codes for CASSLGPQSSYEQYF.

This clone was seen a few times. CDR3 DNA: TGTGCCAGCAGCTTAAGTGAGGAGCAGTACTTC. This gives the protein CASSLSEEQYF. The chain joins TRBV7-9 to TRBJ2-7, with D hard to call. V was pared by 2 bases and J by 7 bases, with 6 bases between. The CDR3 covers 11 residues. In germline, CDR1 is SEHNR, CDR2 FQNEAQ (reference sequence).

CDR3 sequence: CASRPPGQTYEQYF. The CDR3 region has the DNA TGTGCCAGCAGGCCCCCGGGACAGACCTACGAGCAGTACTTC. This rearrangement joins TRBV27 to TRBJ2-7, with 7 bases that match TRBD1. CDR1 is MNHEY, CDR2 SMNVEV, per germline (reference sequence). Trimming removed 6 bases from V and 2 bases from J; junction bases left unmatched: 7. The CDR3 is 14 residues long.

This chain links TRBV27 with TRBJ2-1; 7 bases fit TRBD2. The CDR3 consists of 15 residues. Per the germline V gene, CDR1 is MNHEY and CDR2 is SMNVEV (reference sequence). The V and J ends lost 0 bases and 5 bases, in that order; junction bases with no gene match: 4. CDR3 amino acids: CASSLSRAGNNEQFF. The CDR3, as DNA: TGTGCCAGCAGTTTATCGAGAGCGGGGAACAATGAGCAGTTCTTC.

The CDR3 DNA reads TGTGCCAGCAGCTTGGGACTAGCGACCTACGAGCAGTACTTC. The encoded protein is CASSLGLATYEQYF. The chain has TRBV11-2 and TRBJ2-7, with 10 bases identical to TRBD2. CDR3 length: 14 residues. From germline, CDR1 is SGHAT and CDR2 FQNNGV. Unmatched junction bases numbered 1, after V lost 3 bases and J lost 2 bases.

The chain is built from TRBV2 and TRBJ1-5; no reliable D call. CDR1 and CDR2 (germline): SNHLY, FYNNEI. The CDR3 contains 12 residues. V was clipped by 4 bases and J by 3 bases, with 4 bases between them. CDR3 sequence (DNA): TGTGCCAGCAGTGCATCCAATCAGCCCCAGCATTTT. It codes for CASSASNQPQHF.